A single sample gave rise to the 15 T cell receptor beta chains below, sequenced in a study of blood T cell repertoires in COVID-19 (TCRdb year 2020). Library method: the immunoSEQ multiplex PCR assay. The clones in this table, taken by TCRdb from immuneACCESS, are in-frame only. Not every clone is retained; where verified, under half of the shortfall comes from an unresolved V gene, and the cause of the rest is unknown. For this sample there are about 220,000 clones; 85% to 90% appear just once. The ten most abundant clones make up over 13% of the sample. The sequencing sample was made of PBMCs or T cells enriched from blood (not recorded which). Receptors were obtained from a man younger than 45 who had been exposed to COVID-19.

The chain links TRBV7-2 to TRBJ2-2; 10 bases line up with TRBD2. J was trimmed by 4 bases and V by 3 bases; bases with no gene match: 2. CDR3 length: 15 amino acids. The germline V gene has CDR1 SGHTA and CDR2 FQGNSA. The CDR3 DNA sequence: TGTGCCAGCAGCTTGGGGACTAGCGCCACCGGGGAGCTGTTTTTT. Protein sequence: CASSLGTSATGELFF.

This chain joins TRBV7-9 and TRBJ1-2; a possible D gene is TRBD1 (5 bases). V lost 4 bases and J 5 bases, leaving 17 bases between the germline ends. Germline CDR1 SEHNR, CDR2 FQNEAQ (reference sequence). The CDR3 is 15 residues long. CDR3: CASSSNRFDSYGYTF. The CDR3 DNA sequence: TGTGCCAGCAGCTCTAACAGGTTTGACAGTTATGGCTACACCTTC.

V is TRBV19 and J is TRBJ1-2; D call uncertain. This CDR3 region has 15 residues. The germline V and J ends were trimmed by 9 bases and 0 bases, with 17 bases remaining between them. Germline V gene data show CDR1 as LNHDA and CDR2 as SQIVND (reference sequence). In nucleotides, the CDR3 is TGTGCCAGGGCGACGTGGGCTCAAGCTAACTATGGCTACACCTTC. The encoded protein is CARATWAQANYGYTF.

This clone was observed a single time. The chain combines TRBV19 with TRBJ2-5, with 7 bases matching TRBD1. This CDR3 contains 14 residues. Germline V CDR1 and CDR2: LNHDA, SQIVND (reference sequence). V dropped 5 bases and J dropped 0; count of bases not matched to a gene: 3. The CDR3 protein is CASSVQGHQETQYF. In nucleotides, the CDR3 is TGTGCCAGTAGTGTACAGGGGCACCAAGAGACCCAGTACTTC.

This clone has a single count. This chain links TRBV7-9 with TRBJ2-5; TRBD1 matches at 10 bases. Germline V gene lookup returns CDR1 SEHNR and CDR2 FQNEAQ (reference sequence). There are 15 residues in the CDR3. V trimming: 6 bases; J trimming: 3 bases; junction bases outside the gene matches: 7. This chain's CDR3 is CASRPGGQGKETQYF. The CDR3 DNA is TGTGCCAGCAGGCCCGGGGGACAGGGGAAAGAGACCCAGTACTTC.

V gene TRBV5-1 combines with J gene TRBJ2-7; 9 bases match TRBD1. The CDR3 is 14 amino acids. Per the germline V gene, CDR1 is SGHRS and CDR2 is YFSETQ. Germline trimming cut 3 bases from V and 5 bases from J; bases unmatched to any gene: 6. The DNA of the CDR3 is TGCGCCAGCAGCTCCTGGGACAGGGTAAACGAGCAGTACTTC. This encodes CASSSWDRVNEQYF.

The chain is built from TRBV5-6 and TRBJ2-1; 7 positions match TRBD1. Germline CDR1 SGHDT, CDR2 YYEEEE. The CDR3 length is 15 residues. Trimming took 0 bases from V and 8 from J; bases not matched to a gene: 8. The CDR3 region is CASSLVIGGHDEQFF. The CDR3, as DNA: TGTGCCAGCAGCTTGGTAATAGGGGGCCATGATGAGCAGTTCTTC.

The V call is TRBV9, the J call TRBJ2-1; tentatively, D is TRBD2 (6 bases). V lost 3 bases to trimming and J lost 0 bases, with 10 bases between them. The germline V gene encodes CDR1 SGDLS and CDR2 YYNGEE. This CDR3 has 15 amino acids. The chain's CDR3 is CASSAGTYSYNEQFF. CDR3 coding DNA: TGTGCCAGCAGCGCCGGGACTTACTCCTACAATGAGCAGTTCTTC.

The table lists this clone with a few counts. This chain joins TRBV5-4 and TRBJ2-1; 9 bases are shared with TRBD1. This CDR3 is built from 13 residues. Germline assignment: CDR1 SGHNT and CDR2 YYREEE (reference sequence). The V and J ends lost 5 bases and 9 bases, in that order; junction bases with no gene match: 6. CDR3 bases: TGTGCCAGCAGACCACAGGGGGCTCGTGAGCAGTTCTTC. It encodes CASRPQGAREQFF.

This chain uses TRBV18 with TRBJ2-4; D not certain. V was clipped by 8 bases and J by 0 bases, with 17 bases between them. This CDR3 has 16 residues. CDR1 KGHSH and CDR2 LQKENI come from the germline V gene. The CDR3 is CASTTQQDLAKNIQYF. The CDR3 DNA is TGTGCCAGCACCACTCAGCAAGACTTAGCCAAAAACATTCAGTACTTC. The variable domain in full, completed from reference TRBV18 and TRBJ2-4, reads NAGVMQNPRHLVRRRGQEARLRCSPMKGHSHVYWYRQLPEEGLKFMVYLQKENIIDESGMPKERFSAEFPKEGPSILRIQQVVRGDSAAYFCASTTQQDLAKNIQYFGAGTRLSVL.

This chain links TRBV5-1 with TRBJ2-1; no reliable D call. The V end was cut by 4 bases, the J end by 0 bases, with 8 bases between. CDR3 length: 14 residues. CDR1 is SGHRS, CDR2 YFSETQ, per germline. Here the CDR3 DNA reads TGCGCCAGCAGCATCGCCAGCTCCTACAATGAGCAGTTCTTC. Translating it yields CASSIASSYNEQFF. The full variable domain, with the rest looked up from reference TRBV5-1 and TRBJ2-1, is KAGVTQTPRYLIKTRGQQVTLSCSPISGHRSVSWYQQTPGQGLQFLFEYFSETQRNKGNFPGRFSGRQFSNSRSEMNVSTLELGDSALYLCASSIASSYNEQFFGPGTRLTVL.

The chain uses TRBV3-1 (or the pseudogene TRBV3-2) and TRBJ2-7; the match to TRBD1 covers 7 bases. The CDR3 is 12 residues long. V was clipped by 4 bases and J by 6 bases; unmatched bases: 3. The germline V gene encodes CDR1 LGHDT and CDR2 YNNKEL (reference sequence). CDR3 residues: CASSPNRGEQYF. DNA for the CDR3: TGTGCCAGCAGCCCAAACAGGGGCGAGCAGTACTTC.

The gene calls are TRBV6-6 and TRBJ1-1; TRBD1 matches 9 bases. The CDR3 has 17 amino acids. The V gene end was trimmed by 5 bases and the J gene end by 3 bases; junction bases not matched to a gene: 13. CDR1 and CDR2 (germline): MNHNY, SVGAGI (reference sequence). The CDR3 here is CASSLGTGFLSDTEAFF. CDR3 DNA sequence: TGTGCCAGCAGTCTCGGGACAGGGTTTTTATCGGACACTGAAGCTTTCTTT.

The V and J genes are TRBV3-1 (or the pseudogene TRBV3-2) and TRBJ1-3, with D unclear. Trimming removed 1 base from V and 8 bases from J, with 9 bases in between. The germline CDR1 and CDR2 sequences are LGHDT and YNNKEL (reference sequence). This CDR3 is 13 amino acids long. The chain's CDR3 is CASSQGRFHTIYF. CDR3 bases: TGTGCCAGCAGCCAAGGCAGGTTCCACACCATATATTTT.

The chain is built from TRBV5-1 and TRBJ1-2, with 7 bases identical to TRBD1. J gave up 2 bases and V 0 bases, and 7 bases lay outside the gene matches. The CDR3 is 16 residues long. Looked up from germline, CDR1 is SGHRS and CDR2 is YFSETQ. The chain's CDR3 is CASSLGPDRPNYGYTF. The DNA of the CDR3 is TGCGCCAGCAGCTTGGGGCCGGACAGGCCGAACTATGGCTACACCTTC.